The TCR beta chain described here comes from a study of blood T cell repertoires in COVID-19. Study overall: Sources were T cells, B-cell-depleted T cells, or PBMCs; the material itself was cDNA or gDNA.

Data came from immunoSEQ multiplex PCR; TCRdb stores just in-frame clones and leaves some out. The sample includes tens of thousands of clones, about 90% of them seen just once. The sequencing input was peripheral blood. The receptor comes from a man in his sixties with acute or convalescent COVID-19.

The DNA for the CDR3 is TGTGCCATCAGCCAAATGGACAGGGTCGTTTCAGATACGCAGTATTTT. Translated: CAISQMDRVVSDTQYF. The chain couples TRBV10-3 to TRBJ2-3; 8 nucleotides agree with TRBD1. The germline gives CDR1 ENHRY, CDR2 SYGVKD. The CDR3 spans 16 residues. V was pared by 6 bases and J by 4 bases, with 12 bases of the junction left unmatched.